This T cell receptor (beta chain) was identified in a study of identifying expanded T cells in peripheral blood. The repertoire was sequenced with immunoSEQ multiplex PCR; TCRdb's copy has only in-frame clones and lacks some. The sample contains tens of thousands of clones, around 91% of which appear only once. Per germline, CDR1 SNHLY and CDR2 FYNNEI. V lost 6 bases, J lost 4 bases, and 2 bases stayed unmatched. CDR3 length equals 12 residues. This clonotype was sampled from a person aged 18-70 years in good health. The sample comprised blood. The V call is TRBV2, the J call TRBJ1-2; 7 positions agree with TRBD1. CDR3 DNA: TGTGCCAGCAGGGGACAGAGCTATGGCTACACCTTC. Translation: CASRGQSYGYTF.